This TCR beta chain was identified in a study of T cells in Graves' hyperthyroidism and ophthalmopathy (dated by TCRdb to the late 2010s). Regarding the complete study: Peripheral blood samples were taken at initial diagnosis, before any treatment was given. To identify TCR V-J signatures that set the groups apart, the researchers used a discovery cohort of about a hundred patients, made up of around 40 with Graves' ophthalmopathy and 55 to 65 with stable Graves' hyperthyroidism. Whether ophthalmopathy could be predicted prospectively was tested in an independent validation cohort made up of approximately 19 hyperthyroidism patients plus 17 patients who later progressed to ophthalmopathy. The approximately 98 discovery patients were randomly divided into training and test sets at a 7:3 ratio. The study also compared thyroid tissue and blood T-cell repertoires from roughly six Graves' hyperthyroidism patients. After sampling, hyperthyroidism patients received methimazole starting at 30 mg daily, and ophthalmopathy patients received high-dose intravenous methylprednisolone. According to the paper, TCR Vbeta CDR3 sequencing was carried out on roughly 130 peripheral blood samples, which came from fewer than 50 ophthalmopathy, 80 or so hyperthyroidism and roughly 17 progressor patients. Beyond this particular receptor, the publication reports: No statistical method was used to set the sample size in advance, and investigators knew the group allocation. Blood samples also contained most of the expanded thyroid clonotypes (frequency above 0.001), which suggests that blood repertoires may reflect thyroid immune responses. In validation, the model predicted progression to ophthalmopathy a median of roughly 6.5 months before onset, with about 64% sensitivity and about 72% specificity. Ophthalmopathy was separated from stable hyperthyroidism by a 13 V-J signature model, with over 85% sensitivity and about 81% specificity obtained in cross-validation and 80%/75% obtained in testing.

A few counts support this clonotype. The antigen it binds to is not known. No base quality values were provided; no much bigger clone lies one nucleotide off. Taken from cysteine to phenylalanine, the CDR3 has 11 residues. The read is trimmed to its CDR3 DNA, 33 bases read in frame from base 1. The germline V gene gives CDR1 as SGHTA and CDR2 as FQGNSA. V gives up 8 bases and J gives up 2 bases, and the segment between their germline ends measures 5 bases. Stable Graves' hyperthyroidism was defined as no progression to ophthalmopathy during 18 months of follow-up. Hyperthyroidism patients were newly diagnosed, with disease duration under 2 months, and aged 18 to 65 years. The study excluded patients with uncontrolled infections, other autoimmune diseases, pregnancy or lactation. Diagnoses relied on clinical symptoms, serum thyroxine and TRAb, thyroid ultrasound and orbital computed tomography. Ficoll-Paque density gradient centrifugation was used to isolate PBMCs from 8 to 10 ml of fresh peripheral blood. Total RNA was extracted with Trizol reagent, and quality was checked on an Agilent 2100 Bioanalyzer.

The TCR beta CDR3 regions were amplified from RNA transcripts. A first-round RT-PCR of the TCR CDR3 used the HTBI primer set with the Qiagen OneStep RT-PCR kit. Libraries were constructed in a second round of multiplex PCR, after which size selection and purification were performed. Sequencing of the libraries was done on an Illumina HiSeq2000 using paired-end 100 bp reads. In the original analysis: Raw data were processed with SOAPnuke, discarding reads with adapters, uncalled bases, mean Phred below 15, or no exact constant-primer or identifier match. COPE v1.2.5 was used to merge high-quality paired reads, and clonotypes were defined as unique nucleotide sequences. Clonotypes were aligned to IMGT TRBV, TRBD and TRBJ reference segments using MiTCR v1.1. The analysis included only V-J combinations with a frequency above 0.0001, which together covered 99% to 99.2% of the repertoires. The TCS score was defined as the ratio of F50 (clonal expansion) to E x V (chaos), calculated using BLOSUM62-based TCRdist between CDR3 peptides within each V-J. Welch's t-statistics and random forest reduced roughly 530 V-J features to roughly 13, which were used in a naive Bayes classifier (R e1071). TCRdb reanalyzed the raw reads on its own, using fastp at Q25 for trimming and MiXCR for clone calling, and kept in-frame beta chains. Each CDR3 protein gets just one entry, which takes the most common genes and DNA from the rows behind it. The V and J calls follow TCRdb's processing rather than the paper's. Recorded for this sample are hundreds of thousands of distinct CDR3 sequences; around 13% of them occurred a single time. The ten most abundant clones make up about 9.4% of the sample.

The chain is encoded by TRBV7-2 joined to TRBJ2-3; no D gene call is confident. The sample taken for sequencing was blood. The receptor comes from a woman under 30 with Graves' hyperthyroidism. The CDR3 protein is CASFPTDTQYF. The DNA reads TGTGCCAGCTTCCCCACAGATACGCAGTATTTT.